The TCR beta chain described here comes from a study of response to subunit inactivated influenza vaccine. Study-wide results and limits: The authors put forward the suggestion that each seasonal influenza vaccination may bring in only a limited number of new T cells.

Using its own MiXCR run on the RT-PCR reads, TCRdb lists one record per CDR3 protein. The sample holds 600,000 to 700,000 distinct CDR3 sequences, 12% to 15% seen once. Germline CDR1 SGHTA, CDR2 FQGNSA. V shed 2 bases, J shed 10 bases, and the junction held 10 bases outside the gene matches. The CDR3 has 16 residues. At least ten counts were recorded for this clonotype. As yet, its antigen is unknown. This clonotype originated in a man aged 50 or older who received an inactivated influenza vaccine. Material: PBMCs from blood, obtained roughly 15 days before vaccination. V and J are TRBV7-2 and TRBJ2-1, with 11 bases matching TRBD2. The CDR3 spells CASSLITSGGVGEQFF. The DNA for the CDR3 is TGTGCCAGCAGCTTAATCACTAGCGGGGGCGTGGGGGAGCAGTTCTTC.